This TCR beta chain came from a study of blood T cell repertoires in COVID-19. Looking at the study overall: The study drew acute and convalescent COVID-19 samples from the United States, Italy and Spain. T cells, B-cell-depleted T cells, or PBMCs provided the cDNA or gDNA that served as material.

Original handling: Estimation of nucleated cell counts relied on the amplification of reference gene primers. Sequencing used immunoSEQ multiplex PCR; TCRdb keeps in-frame clones, though not all of them. That table gives V, J and clone size, and the DNA gave D and trimming. The data show 50,000 or so clones, approximately 86% seen once. Germline V gene sequence: CDR1 ENHRY, CDR2 SYGVKD. V was pared by 0 bases and J by 4 bases, with 12 bases between. The CDR3 runs 15 residues. This clonotype originated in a man in his forties or fifties with acute or convalescent COVID-19. The sample consisted of peripheral blood. The chain carries TRBV10-3 and TRBJ1-2; no clear D. CDR3 sequence reads: CAISESNSGIYGYTF. CDR3 nucleotide sequence: TGTGCCATCAGTGAGTCGAACTCGGGGATCTATGGCTACACCTTC.